The 17 T cell receptor beta chains below were found in one sample sequenced in a study of human T cells and chemical hapten exposure. Time point specified: pre-sensitization, week 0. Treatment reported: therapeutic diphenylcyclopropenone sensitization with weekly scalp DPC. MiXCR, run by TCRdb on the RACE reads, gives a single entry per CDR3 protein. The profile shows 60,000 to 75,000 distinct CDR3 sequences, approximately 6.7% of them singletons. The sample here was whole blood, taken in connection with sensitization to the hapten diphenylcyclopropenone (DPC). These receptors all stem from a woman between 25 and 40 years old with alopecia areata. Some clones in this sample may be carry-over from other donors' samples.

This clonotype has a count of ten or more. The V and J genes are TRBV20-1 and TRBJ1-1, with D possibly matching TRBD1 (5 bases). Germline V gene sequence: CDR1 DFQATT, CDR2 SNEGSKA (reference sequence). The CDR3 runs to 14 residues. V gave up 6 bases and J gave up 4 bases, with 18 bases separating them. The chain's CDR3 is CSAKPEMGGTEAFF. DNA of the CDR3: TGCAGTGCCAAACCCGAAATGGGGGGCACTGAAGCTTTCTTT.

In this sample, this clonotype turned up many times. CDR3 loop: CASSFGDSYTGELFF. The CDR3 DNA follows: TGTGCCAGCAGTTTTGGGGACAGCTACACCGGGGAGCTGTTTTTT. The genes are TRBV12-3 or TRBV12-4 and TRBJ2-2, with TRBD1 matching over 7 bases. CDR3 length: 15 amino acids. J lost 3 bases, V lost 3 bases, and 4 bases had no gene match.

This clonotype was seen repeatedly, ten times or more. The chain uses TRBV6-5 and TRBJ1-6, with a weak D call TRBD1 (5 bases). The V gene's germline CDR1 is MNHEY and CDR2 SVGAGI. The CDR3 runs to 14 residues. Trimming removed 4 bases from V and 8 bases from J, with 12 bases in between. The CDR3 DNA sequence: TGTGCCAGCAGTTTGGGGGGATGGGATTCACCCCTCCACTTT. Encoded protein: CASSLGGWDSPLHF.

A few counts support this clonotype. The chain combines TRBV19 with TRBJ1-5; 10 bases match TRBD1. CDR3 length equals 15 residues. CDR1 is LNHDA and CDR2 is SQIVND in the germline V gene (reference sequence). J was trimmed by 5 bases and V by 8 bases; bases with no gene match: 9. The CDR3 reads CASRRDRGLDQPQHF. CDR3 sequence (DNA): TGTGCCAGTCGCCGGGACAGGGGATTGGATCAGCCCCAGCATTTT. The full variable domain, its missing parts supplied by reference TRBV19 and TRBJ1-5, is DGGITQSPKYLFRKEGQNVTLSCEQNLNHDAMYWYRQDPGQGLRLIYYSQIVNDFQKGDIAEGYSVSREKKESFPLTVTSAQKNPTAFYLCASRRDRGLDQPQHFGDGTRLSIL.

This clonotype occurred a few times. The gene calls are TRBV5-1 and TRBJ1-1; D gene unclear. The CDR3 consists of 14 residues. The germline V and J ends were trimmed by 0 bases and 4 bases, with 10 bases remaining between them. Germline values: CDR1 SGHRS, CDR2 YFSETQ. The CDR3 spells CASSLEGRVTEAFF. In nucleotides, the CDR3 is TGCGCCAGCAGCTTGGAGGGTCGGGTCACTGAAGCTTTCTTT.

This sequence joins TRBV5-1 and TRBJ2-3; 10 bases are shared with TRBD2. The junction had 21 bases not matched to a gene; V was cut back by 4 bases and J by 4 bases. This CDR3 has 20 amino acids. In germline, CDR1 is SGHRS, CDR2 YFSETQ. CDR3 sequence (DNA): TGCGCCAGCAGCCTAATGTCCCTCTCAGCAGCGGGGGGGTTTTCAGATACGCAGTATTTT. Its protein product is CASSLMSLSAAGGFSDTQYF.

There are many counts of this clonotype. V is TRBV18 and J is TRBJ1-1; tentative D call: TRBD1 (6 bases). CDR3 length equals 13 residues. The V gene lost 1 base and the J gene lost 7 bases, with 10 bases spanning the gap. The germline V gene has CDR1 KGHSH and CDR2 LQKENI. CDR3 amino acids: CASSPQTGNEAFF. Here the CDR3 DNA reads TGTGCCAGCTCACCACAAACAGGGAATGAAGCTTTCTTT.

The chain is built from TRBV6-4 and TRBJ2-1, with D uncertain. The CDR3 runs 14 residues. Germline lookup yields CDR1 MRHNA and CDR2 SNTAGT. V was clipped by 0 bases and J by 6 bases, with 9 bases between them. The DNA of the CDR3 is TGTGCCAGCAGTGACTCGGAAGAAGGCAATGAGCAGTTCTTC. Protein sequence: CASSDSEEGNEQFF.

V usage is TRBV6-2 or TRBV6-3 and J usage is TRBJ1-2, with D unresolved. Looked up from germline, CDR1 is MNHEY and CDR2 is SVGEGT. The CDR3 covers 16 residues. The V and J ends lost 2 bases and 4 bases respectively, with 17 bases between them. This chain's CDR3 is CASSYGGARRSYGYTF. CDR3 sequence (DNA): TGTGCCAGCAGTTACGGAGGTGCACGGCGGTCCTATGGCTACACCTTC.

Ten or more counts support this clonotype. V is TRBV20-1 and J is TRBJ1-1; possible D gene TRBD1, 5 bases. V lost 3 bases and J 1 base, leaving 12 bases between the germline ends. Germline CDR1 and CDR2: DFQATT and SNEGSKA (reference sequence). The CDR3 loop spans 14 amino acids. CDR3 DNA sequence: TGCAGTGCTAGCCCCAGGGTAAGGAACACTGAAGCTTTCTTT. Encoded protein: CSASPRVRNTEAFF.

Many counts were recorded for this clonotype. The chain couples TRBV10-1 to TRBJ1-1, with 8 bases aligning to TRBD1. Germline V gene lookup returns CDR1 WNHNN and CDR2 SYGVQD (reference sequence). The CDR3 contains 13 residues. The V segment lost 3 bases and the J segment 5 bases; nucleotides outside the gene matches: 2. The CDR3 is CASSDTGGTEAFF. DNA for the CDR3: TGCGCCAGCAGTGATACAGGGGGGACTGAAGCTTTCTTT.

This clonotype was observed at least ten times. V and J are TRBV20-1 and TRBJ1-4, with D possibly matching TRBD1 (5 bases). The ends were cut back, 2 bases at V and 3 bases at J, with 13 bases in the middle. The germline V gene has CDR1 DFQATT and CDR2 SNEGSKA (reference sequence). This CDR3 spans 15 amino acids. CDR3 residues: CSARPDSESNEKLFF. Here the CDR3 DNA reads TGCAGTGCTAGACCAGACAGCGAATCTAATGAAAAACTGTTTTTT.

There are many counts of this clonotype. The rearrangement links TRBV6-5 to TRBJ1-1; D is unresolved. Germline values: CDR1 MNHEY, CDR2 SVGAGI. With 2 bases removed from V and 2 bases from J, the gap between germline ends came to 12 bases. This CDR3 contains 15 residues. CDR3 amino acids: CASSYDGSSNTEAFF. The CDR3 nucleotides read TGTGCCAGCAGTTACGACGGCAGTTCTAACACTGAAGCTTTCTTT.

Ten or more counts support this clonotype. The rearrangement links TRBV2 to TRBJ2-1, with 12 nucleotides matching TRBD2. The CDR3 covers 18 residues. Losses at the gene ends were 0 bases for V and 4 bases for J; bases not matched to a gene: 7. CDR1 and CDR2 from the germline V gene are SNHLY and FYNNEI. DNA of the CDR3: TGTGCCAGCAGTGAAGCGCTTCTAGCGGGGGGGATGTACAATGAGCAGTTCTTC. Its protein is CASSEALLAGGMYNEQFF.

This chain uses TRBV20-1 with TRBJ2-4, with D perhaps being TRBD1 or TRBD2 (6 bases each). Trimming cost V 6 bases and J 0 bases, with 24 bases left between them. In germline, CDR1 is DFQATT, CDR2 SNEGSKA (reference sequence). This CDR3 contains 18 residues. The CDR3 bases are TGCAGTGCCCCTTTTGTCAGGGGCGGGAACGTAGCCAAAAACATTCAGTACTTC. Translated: CSAPFVRGGNVAKNIQYF.

This clonotype was seen a few times. Here the CDR3 DNA reads TGCGCCAGCAGCTTGGCCGTGACAGAGGACTATGGCTACACCTTC. Translated: CASSLAVTEDYGYTF. The chain carries TRBV5-1 and TRBJ1-2, with a tentative D call TRBD1 (5 bases). Germline values: CDR1 SGHRS, CDR2 YFSETQ. This CDR3 is 15 amino acids long. With 0 bases removed from V and 3 bases from J, the gap between germline ends came to 12 bases.

This clonotype was detected ten times or more. The chain couples TRBV9 to TRBJ2-1; 7 bases align to TRBD2. Germline V gene sequence: CDR1 SGDLS, CDR2 YYNGEE. The CDR3 loop spans 18 amino acids. Losses at the gene ends were 3 bases for V and 1 base for J; bases not matched to a gene: 13. CDR3 coding DNA: TGTGCCAGCAGCGCAGAAACTAGCGCGGGGATTTCCTACAATGAGCAGTTCTTC. Protein: CASSAETSAGISYNEQFF. Complete variable domain (other parts from reference TRBV9 and TRBJ2-1): DSGVTQTPKHLITATGQRVTLRCSPRSGDLSVYWYQQSLDQGLQFLIQYYNGEERAKGNILERFSAQQFPDLHSELNLSSLELGDSALYFCASSAETSAGISYNEQFFGPGTRLTVL.